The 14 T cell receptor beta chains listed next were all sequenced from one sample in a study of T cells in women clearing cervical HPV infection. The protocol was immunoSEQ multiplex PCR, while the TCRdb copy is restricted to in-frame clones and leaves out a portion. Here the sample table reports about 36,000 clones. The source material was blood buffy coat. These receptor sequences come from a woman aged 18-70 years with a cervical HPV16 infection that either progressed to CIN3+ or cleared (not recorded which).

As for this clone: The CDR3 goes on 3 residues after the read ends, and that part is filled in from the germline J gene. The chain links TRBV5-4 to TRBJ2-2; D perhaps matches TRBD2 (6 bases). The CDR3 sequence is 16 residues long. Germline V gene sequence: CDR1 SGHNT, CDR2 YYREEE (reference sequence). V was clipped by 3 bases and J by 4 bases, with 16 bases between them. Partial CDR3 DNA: TGTGCCAGCAGCTCGCCAAAGGACGGGGGCACCGGGGAG. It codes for CASSSPKDGGTGE. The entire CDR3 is CASSSPKDGGTGELFF.

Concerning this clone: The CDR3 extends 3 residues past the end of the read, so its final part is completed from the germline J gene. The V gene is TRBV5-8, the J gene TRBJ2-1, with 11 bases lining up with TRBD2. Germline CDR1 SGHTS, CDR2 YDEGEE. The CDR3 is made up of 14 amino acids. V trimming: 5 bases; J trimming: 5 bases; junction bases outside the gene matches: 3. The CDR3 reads CASRTSGTHNEQFF. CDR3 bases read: TGTGCCAGCAGGACTAGCGGGACGCACAATGAG.

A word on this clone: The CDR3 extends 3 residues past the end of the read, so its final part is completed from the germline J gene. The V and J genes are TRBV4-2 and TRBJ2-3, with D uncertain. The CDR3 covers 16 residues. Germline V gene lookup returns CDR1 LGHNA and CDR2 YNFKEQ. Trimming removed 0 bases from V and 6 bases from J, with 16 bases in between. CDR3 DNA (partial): TGTGCCAGCAGCCAAGACTCCGGCGCGGATGGGGATACG. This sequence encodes CASSQDSGADGDT. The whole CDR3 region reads CASSQDSGADGDTQYF.

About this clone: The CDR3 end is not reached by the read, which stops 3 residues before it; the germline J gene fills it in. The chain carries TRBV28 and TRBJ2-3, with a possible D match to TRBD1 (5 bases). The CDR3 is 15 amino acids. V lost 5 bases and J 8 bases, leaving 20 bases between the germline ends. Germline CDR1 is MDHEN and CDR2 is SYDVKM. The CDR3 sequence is CASSGAPGPPGTQYF. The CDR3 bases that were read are TGTGCCAGCAGTGGGGCTCCAGGCCCCCCGGGTACG.

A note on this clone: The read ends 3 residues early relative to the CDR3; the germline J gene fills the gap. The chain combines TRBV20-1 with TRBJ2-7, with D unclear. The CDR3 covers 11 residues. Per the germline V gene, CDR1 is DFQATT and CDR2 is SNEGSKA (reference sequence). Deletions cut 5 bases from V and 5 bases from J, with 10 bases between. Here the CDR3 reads CSAALRDEQYF. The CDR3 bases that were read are TGCAGTGCTGCGCTACGGGACGAG.

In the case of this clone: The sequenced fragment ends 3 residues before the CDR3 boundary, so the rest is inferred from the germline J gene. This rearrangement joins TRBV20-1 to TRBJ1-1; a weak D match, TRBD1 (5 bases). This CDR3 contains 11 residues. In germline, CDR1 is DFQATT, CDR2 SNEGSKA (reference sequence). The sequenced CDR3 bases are TGCAGTGCTAGAGATCGGGGGGAG. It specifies CSARDRGE. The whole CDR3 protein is CSARDRGEAFF.

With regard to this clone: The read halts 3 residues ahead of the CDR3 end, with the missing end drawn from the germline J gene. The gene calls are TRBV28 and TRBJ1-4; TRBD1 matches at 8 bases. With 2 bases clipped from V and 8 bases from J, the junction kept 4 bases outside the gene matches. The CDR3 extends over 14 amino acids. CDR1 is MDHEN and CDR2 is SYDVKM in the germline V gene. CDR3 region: CASSLTGGGEKLFF. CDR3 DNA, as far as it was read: TGTGCCAGCAGTTTAACAGGGGGGGGAGAAAAA.

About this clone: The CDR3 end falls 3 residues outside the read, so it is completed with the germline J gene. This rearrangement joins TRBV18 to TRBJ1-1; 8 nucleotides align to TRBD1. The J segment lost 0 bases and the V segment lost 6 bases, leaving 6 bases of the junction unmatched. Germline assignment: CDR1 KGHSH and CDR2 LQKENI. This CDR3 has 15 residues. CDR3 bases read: TGTGCCAGCTCTCCCGGACAGGGTCTGAACACTGAA. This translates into CASSPGQGLNTE. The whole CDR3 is CASSPGQGLNTEAFF.

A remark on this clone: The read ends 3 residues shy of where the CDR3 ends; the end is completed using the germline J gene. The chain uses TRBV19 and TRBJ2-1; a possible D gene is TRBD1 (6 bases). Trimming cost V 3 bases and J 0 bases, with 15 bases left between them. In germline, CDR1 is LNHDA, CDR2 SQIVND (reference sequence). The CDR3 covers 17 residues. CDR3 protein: CASSMEWTVSSYNEQFF. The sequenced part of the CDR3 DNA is TGTGCCAGTAGTATGGAATGGACAGTCAGCTCCTACAATGAG.

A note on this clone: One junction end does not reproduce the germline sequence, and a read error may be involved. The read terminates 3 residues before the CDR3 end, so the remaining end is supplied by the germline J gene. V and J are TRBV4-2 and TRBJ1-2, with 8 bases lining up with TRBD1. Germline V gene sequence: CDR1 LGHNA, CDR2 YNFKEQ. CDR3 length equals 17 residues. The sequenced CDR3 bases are TGCGCCAGCAGCCAAGAACGTGGACAGGGCCGAAGTGTTGGC. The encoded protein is CASSQERGQGRSVG. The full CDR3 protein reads CASSQERGQGRSVGYTF.

The CDR3 spells CASSWNGETQYF. The part of the CDR3 DNA that was read is TGCGCCAGCAGCTGGAACGGGGAGACG. This sequence joins TRBV5-1 and TRBJ2-3; a weak D match, TRBD2 (5 bases). The CDR3 end is not reached by the read, which stops 3 residues before it; the germline J gene fills it in. The CDR3 runs to 12 residues. Per the germline V gene, CDR1 is SGHRS and CDR2 is YFSETQ.

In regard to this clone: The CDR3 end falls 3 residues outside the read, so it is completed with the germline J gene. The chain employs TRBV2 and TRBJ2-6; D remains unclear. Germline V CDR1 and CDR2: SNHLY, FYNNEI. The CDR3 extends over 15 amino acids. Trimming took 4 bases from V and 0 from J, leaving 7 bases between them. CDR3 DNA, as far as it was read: TGTGCCAGCAGTGGACATTACTCTGGGGCCAACGTC. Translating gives CASSGHYSGANV. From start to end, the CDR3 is CASSGHYSGANVLTF.

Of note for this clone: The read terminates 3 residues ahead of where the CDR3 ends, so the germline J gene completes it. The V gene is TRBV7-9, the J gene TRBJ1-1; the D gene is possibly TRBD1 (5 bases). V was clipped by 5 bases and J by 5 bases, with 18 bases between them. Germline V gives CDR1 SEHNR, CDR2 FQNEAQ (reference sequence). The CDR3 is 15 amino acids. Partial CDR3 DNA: TGTGCCAGCAGCACCGATCAGGGTAGTTGGACTGAA. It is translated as CASSTDQGSWTE. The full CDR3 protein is CASSTDQGSWTEAFF.

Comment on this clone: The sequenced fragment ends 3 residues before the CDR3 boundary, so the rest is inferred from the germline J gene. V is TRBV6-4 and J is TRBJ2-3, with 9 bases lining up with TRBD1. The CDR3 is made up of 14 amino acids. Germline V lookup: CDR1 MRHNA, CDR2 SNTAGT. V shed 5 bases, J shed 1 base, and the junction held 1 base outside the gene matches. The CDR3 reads CASSRTGGTDTQYF. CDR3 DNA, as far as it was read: TGTGCCAGCAGTAGGACAGGGGGCACAGATACG.